The text below deals with one T cell receptor (beta chain). What it binds is not known. The data belong to a study of shared clonotypes between healthy human individuals. Whole-study results and caveats: The small donor group covered limited genetic and exposure diversity.

V was clipped by 5 bases and J by 2 bases, with 5 bases between them. This CDR3 is built from 11 residues. The germline CDR1 and CDR2 sequences are GTSNPN and SVGIG (reference sequence). The repertoire was sequenced with immunoSEQ multiplex PCR; TCRdb's copy has only in-frame clones and lacks some. This table has 2 million or so clones, roughly 96% appearing once. The chain has TRBV30 and TRBJ2-3; D is uncertain. Sample: naive CD4+ T cells sorted from blood. Subset in this sample: CD45RA+ positively selected. The sequence came from a man between 18 and 35 years old in good health. CDR3 in DNA: TGTGCCTGGGCGTTCACAGATACGCAGTATTTT. Translating gives CAWAFTDTQYF.